This TCR beta chain is from a study of CXCR3-negative and CXCR3-positive naive CD8 T cells. Study-wide results and caveats: Naive CXCR3-negative cells resembled naive CXCR3-positive cells in TRBV-TRBJ usage; memory cells differed. Cryopreserved cells showed partially decreased CXCR3 expression, and most assays used fresh PBMCs.

As concerns this clonotype: Its antigen is as yet unknown.

Germline V CDR1 and CDR2: SEHNR, FQNEAQ (reference sequence). The CDR3 covers 16 residues. cDNA libraries for TRB were generated by 5' RACE incorporating UMI labels. TCRdb re-called the 5' RACE reads and shows each CDR3 protein once, DNA omitted. This sample's table has about 90,000 distinct CDR3 sequences. The gene calls are TRBV7-9 and TRBJ2-5; TCRdb returns TRBD2, unconfirmable since there is no DNA. Sequencing was performed on naive CXCR3- CD8+ T cells from blood. The subset was: CD45RO-CCR7+CD27+CD95- naive CD8+ T cells lacking CXCR3 (TNR3-). This TCR came from a human donor in good health. Some clones in this sample may be carry-over from other donors' samples. The CDR3: CASSSVSGEGPETQYF.